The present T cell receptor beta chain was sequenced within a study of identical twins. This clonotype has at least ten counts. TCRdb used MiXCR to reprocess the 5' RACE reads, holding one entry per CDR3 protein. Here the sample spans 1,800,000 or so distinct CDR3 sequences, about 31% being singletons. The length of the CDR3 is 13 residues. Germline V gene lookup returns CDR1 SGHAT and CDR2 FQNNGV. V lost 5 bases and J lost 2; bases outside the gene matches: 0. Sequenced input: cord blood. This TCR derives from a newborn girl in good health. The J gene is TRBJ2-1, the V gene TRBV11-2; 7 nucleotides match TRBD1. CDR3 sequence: CASSTGAYNEQFF. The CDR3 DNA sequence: TGTGCCAGCAGCACAGGGGCCTACAATGAGCAGTTCTTC.